One and the same sample provided the 27 T cell receptor beta chains below, sequenced in a study of Graves' ophthalmopathy and Graves' hyperthyroidism (dated by TCRdb to between 2018 and 2020). TCRdb records Illumina HiSeq 2000 as the sequencer. For repertoire sequencing, the TCR beta CDR3 regions were amplified from RNA transcripts. The first round was an RT-PCR using HTBI primers with the Qiagen OneStep RT-PCR kit, and this first round was followed by a second-round multiplex PCR, then size selection and purification. TCRdb reprocessed the public reads (quality trimming at Q25 with fastp, clone calling with MiXCR) and kept in-frame beta chains. Identical CDR3 proteins give one entry, which carries the most common genes and DNA. Recorded for this sample are fewer than 650,000 distinct CDR3 sequences; 22% of them occurred a single time. Around 6.5% of the sample is taken by the ten largest. Sequencing used peripheral blood. The receptors come from a woman aged 18-35 years with stable Graves' hyperthyroidism. Some clones in this sample may be carry-over from other donors' samples. Donor details come from another sample of the same person, matched by shared clones.

This clonotype was counted many times. The rearrangement uses TRBV7-2 and TRBJ2-7, with 9 bases that match TRBD1. Germline loops: CDR1 SGHTA, CDR2 FQGNSA. The ends lost 3 bases at V and 9 bases at J; junction bases unmatched: 15. The CDR3 is made up of 16 amino acids. Written as DNA, the CDR3 is TGTGCCAGCAGCTTTCAGTTAACAGGGGGCTCTGGGGGGCAGTACTTC. Translated: CASSFQLTGGSGGQYF.

This clonotype appeared many times. The CDR3 DNA reads as TGTGCCAGCAGTTTATCCTCCGGGAGGGCCGGGACCCAGTACTTC. Translating gives CASSLSSGRAGTQYF. This chain connects TRBV28 to TRBJ2-5; TRBD2 matches 8 bases. This CDR3 contains 15 residues. The trim removed 1 base at V and 7 bases at J, leaving 8 bases unmatched. Germline values: CDR1 MDHEN, CDR2 SYDVKM. Filled out from reference TRBV28 and TRBJ2-5, the complete variable domain reads DVKVTQSSRYLVKRTGEKVFLECVQDMDHENMFWYRQDPGLGLRLIYFSYDVKMKEKGDIPEGYSVSREKKERFSLILESASTNQTSMYLCASSLSSGRAGTQYFGPGTRLLVL.

This clonotype has just a few counts. The CDR3 DNA reads as TGCGCCAGCAGCCCGGACAGGATCTATGGCTACACCTTC. It translates to CASSPDRIYGYTF. The chain combines TRBV5-1 with TRBJ1-2, with TRBD1 matching over 7 bases. CDR3 size: 13 residues. Germline assignment: CDR1 SGHRS and CDR2 YFSETQ. Unmatched junction bases numbered 4, after V lost 4 bases and J lost 4 bases.

The J gene is TRBJ1-2, the V gene TRBV3-1; D is ambiguous. Germline lookup yields CDR1 LGHDT and CDR2 YNNKEL (reference sequence). With 0 bases removed from V and 4 bases from J, the gap between germline ends came to 9 bases. This CDR3 spans 14 amino acids. In DNA, the CDR3 is TGTGCCAGCAGCCAAGATGCGGGGAGCTATGGCTACACCTTC. Protein product: CASSQDAGSYGYTF.

This clonotype came up a few times. This rearrangement joins TRBV6-1 to TRBJ1-5, with a weak D call TRBD1 (5 bases). Germline lookup yields CDR1 MNHNS and CDR2 SASEGT. The CDR3 length is 15 residues. The V and J ends lost 8 bases and 2 bases respectively, with 16 bases between them. The CDR3 loop reads CASGGDRSGNQPQHF. The CDR3 DNA reads as TGTGCCAGCGGCGGGGACCGCTCAGGCAATCAGCCCCAGCATTTT.

This clonotype was counted only a few times. The genes are TRBV15 and TRBJ1-5; possibly TRBD1 for D (5 bases). There are 15 residues in the CDR3. Germline assignment: CDR1 LNHNV and CDR2 YYDKDF (reference sequence). The germline V and J ends were trimmed by 1 base and 7 bases, with 14 bases remaining between them. The CDR3 region has the DNA TGTGCCACCAGCAGAGGGGGGGGACTAGGGCAGCCCCAGCATTTT. It codes for CATSRGGGLGQPQHF. The whole variable domain, remainder taken from reference TRBV15 and TRBJ1-5, is DAMVIQNPRYQVTQFGKPVTLSCSQTLNHNVMYWYQQKSSQAPKLLFHYYDKDFNNEADTPDNFQSRRPNTSFCFLDIRSPGLGDTAMYLCATSRGGGLGQPQHFGDGTRLSIL.

This clonotype was seen many times. The rearrangement joins TRBV18 to TRBJ1-1, with unresolved D. The CDR3 totals 15 residues. Germline CDR1 and CDR2: KGHSH and LQKENI. Deletions cut 2 bases from V and 2 bases from J, with 12 bases between. The CDR3, as DNA: TGTGCCAGCTCACCATCGACCGGCCCAAACACTGAAGCTTTCTTT. This gives the protein CASSPSTGPNTEAFF.

This clonotype was seen at least ten times. The rearrangement links TRBV5-4 to TRBJ1-2; 8 bases agree with TRBD1. CDR3 size: 15 residues. Germline V gives CDR1 SGHNT, CDR2 YYREEE (reference sequence). V trimming: 5 bases; J trimming: 2 bases; junction bases outside the gene matches: 8. CDR3 nucleotides: TGTGCCAGCAGTCCCGACAGGGGACGGAACTATGGCTACACCTTC. It translates to CASSPDRGRNYGYTF.

V usage is TRBV12-3 or TRBV12-4 and J usage is TRBJ2-5, with TRBD2 matching 12 bases. The CDR3 consists of 15 residues. V lost 5 bases to trimming and J lost 5 bases; unmatched junction nucleotides: 6. The CDR3 sequence is CASSRTSGIVETQYF. CDR3 nucleotides: TGTGCCAGCAGTCGGACTAGCGGGATAGTGGAGACCCAGTACTTC.

This clonotype was seen many times. The gene calls are TRBV6-1 and TRBJ1-1; 7 bases are shared with TRBD1. The ends lost 8 bases at V and 5 bases at J; junction bases unmatched: 2. Looked up from germline, CDR1 is MNHNS and CDR2 is SASEGT. This CDR3 spans 11 amino acids. Here the CDR3 reads CASPGGTEAFF. The CDR3 nucleotides read TGTGCCAGCCCAGGGGGGACTGAAGCTTTCTTT.

This clonotype was seen repeatedly, ten times or more. V and J are TRBV6-2 or TRBV6-3 and TRBJ1-2, with 9 nucleotides matching TRBD1. V lost 0 bases to trimming and J lost 5 bases; unmatched junction nucleotides: 4. This CDR3 has 15 amino acids. CDR1 is MNHEY and CDR2 is SVGEGT in the germline V gene. The CDR3 spells CASSYSDRGEYGYTF. CDR3 nucleotide sequence: TGTGCCAGCAGTTACTCGGACAGGGGTGAATATGGCTACACCTTC.

The rearrangement uses TRBV11-2 and TRBJ2-5; 13 bases line up with TRBD2. This CDR3 is built from 17 residues. CDR1 is SGHAT, CDR2 FQNNGV, per germline. V was clipped by 1 base and J by 3 bases; unmatched bases: 5. The CDR3 reads CASSLGTSGREKETQYF. DNA of the CDR3: TGTGCCAGCAGCTTAGGTACTAGCGGGAGGGAGAAAGAGACCCAGTACTTC.

This clonotype was detected many times. The V and J genes are TRBV25-1 and TRBJ1-2; weak D call: TRBD1 (5 bases). There are 14 residues in the CDR3. With 3 bases removed from V and 4 bases from J, the gap between germline ends came to 12 bases. From germline, CDR1 is MGHDK and CDR2 SYGVNS. CDR3 DNA sequence: TGTGCCAGCAGTGATTTCGGGGGGTTCTATGGCTACACCTTC. Residues: CASSDFGGFYGYTF.

The chain couples TRBV5-1 to TRBJ2-5, with no clear D. The CDR3 covers 17 residues. Trimming removed 2 bases from V and 5 bases from J, with 22 bases in between. Germline assignment: CDR1 SGHRS and CDR2 YFSETQ. CDR3 DNA: TGCGCCAGCAGCTTCTTCCGTCAGCGTGACAAAATGGAGACCCAGTACTTC. This encodes CASSFFRQRDKMETQYF.

Only a few counts were recorded for this clonotype. The gene calls are TRBV27 and TRBJ2-2; D is perhaps TRBD1 (5 bases). The CDR3 extends over 16 amino acids. CDR1 and CDR2 from the germline V gene are MNHEY and SMNVEV (reference sequence). Trimming stripped 3 bases from V and 4 bases from J, with 15 bases between. CDR3 in DNA: TGTGCCAGCAGTTTTTTCGGCAGGGTGGGCACCGGGGAGCTGTTTTTT. The encoded protein is CASSFFGRVGTGELFF.

This clonotype was seen ten or more times. This chain links TRBV7-2 with TRBJ1-1; 8 nucleotides match TRBD1. The J segment lost 0 bases and the V segment lost 1 base, leaving 7 bases of the junction unmatched. CDR1 is SGHTA and CDR2 is FQGNSA in the germline V gene. The CDR3 covers 17 residues. For the CDR3, the DNA is TGTGCCAGCAGCTTAGGTGGCAGGGGGCCAATGAACACTGAAGCTTTCTTT. Translated: CASSLGGRGPMNTEAFF.

This clonotype was counted at least ten times. This CDR3 is CASSTPGTDFKEQYF. In nucleotides, the CDR3 is TGTGCCAGCAGCACGCCCGGGACAGACTTTAAAGAGCAGTACTTC. V gene TRBV7-9 combines with J gene TRBJ2-7, with 7 positions matching TRBD1. This CDR3 is 15 amino acids long. V shed 5 bases and J 7 bases; nucleotides not matched to a gene: 14. Germline-derived CDR1 and CDR2 are SEHNR and FQNEAQ (reference sequence). Complete variable domain (other parts from reference TRBV7-9 and TRBJ2-7): DTGVSQNPRHKITKRGQNVTFRCDPISEHNRLYWYRQTLGQGPEFLTYFQNEAQLEKSRLLSDRFSAERPKGSFSTLEIQRTEQGDSAMYLCASSTPGTDFKEQYFGPGTRLTVT.

The chain uses TRBV5-1 and TRBJ1-1; D gene ambiguous. The CDR3 has 13 residues. Trimming removed 2 bases at V and 5 bases at J, with 10 bases between. Germline values: CDR1 SGHRS, CDR2 YFSETQ. Written as DNA, the CDR3 is TGCGCCAGCAGCTTCAAAGGAGGTACTGAAGCTTTCTTT. Translated, it gives CASSFKGGTEAFF.

The sample holds a few counts of this clonotype. At one of its ends the junction is not consistent with the germline gene, which may arise from a read error. The chain has TRBV12-3 or TRBV12-4 and TRBJ2-5; TRBD1 agrees at 9 bases. This CDR3 is built from 15 residues. The CDR3 nucleotides read TGTGCCAGCAGCCCGGGACAGGGAGGTGGGGAGACCGAGGACTTC. Translated, it gives CASSPGQGGGETEDF.

This chain joins TRBV27 and TRBJ2-5; 8 nucleotides line up with TRBD2. The germline CDR1 and CDR2 sequences are MNHEY and SMNVEV (reference sequence). This CDR3 has 16 amino acids. Trimming removed 0 bases from V and 0 bases from J; junction bases left unmatched: 3. CDR3 residues: CASSLSSGEYQETQYF. As DNA, the CDR3 is TGTGCCAGCAGTTTATCTAGCGGGGAGTACCAAGAGACCCAGTACTTC.

This clonotype was seen ten or more times. The genes are TRBV6-1 and TRBJ1-1; the D is unclear. V lost 4 bases and J lost 1, with 13 bases in between. This CDR3 has 15 amino acids. CDR1 is MNHNS, CDR2 SASEGT, per germline. For the CDR3, the DNA is TGTGCCAGCAGTGTCAAACAGAGTACGAACACTGAAGCTTTCTTT. Its translation: CASSVKQSTNTEAFF.

The rearrangement joins TRBV6-1 to TRBJ1-2; a weak D match, TRBD1 (5 bases). The CDR3 runs to 14 residues. V was trimmed by 2 bases and J by 3 bases, leaving 10 bases between them. Germline CDR1 reads MNHNS; CDR2 reads SASEGT. The CDR3 nucleotides are TGTGCCAGCAGTGAATTGGGGGGTTACTATGGCTACACCTTC. Its protein product is CASSELGGYYGYTF.

There are many counts of this clonotype. Being one base from a much bigger clone, this may be a read error. The chain recombines TRBV6-5 with TRBJ1-1; the D is unclear. V was clipped by 2 bases and J by 0 bases, with 4 bases between them. This CDR3 contains 13 residues. Looked up from germline, CDR1 is MNHEY and CDR2 is SVGAGI. The CDR3, as DNA: TGTGCCAGCAGTTACCTGGTGAACACTGAAGCTTTCTTT. This codes for CASSYLVNTEAFF.

V usage is TRBV19 and J usage is TRBJ2-2, with 9 bases fitting TRBD1. The J segment lost 6 bases and the V segment lost 6 bases, leaving 20 bases of the junction unmatched. The length of the CDR3 is 19 residues. Germline CDR1 reads LNHDA; CDR2 reads SQIVND (reference sequence). CDR3 residues: CASSTSRDRVPRWAGELFF. As DNA, the CDR3 is TGTGCCAGTAGCACTAGCCGGGACAGGGTTCCCCGGTGGGCCGGGGAGCTGTTTTTT.

This clonotype occurred many times. The chain employs TRBV20-1 and TRBJ2-7, with 12 bases fitting TRBD2. Germline CDR1 and CDR2: DFQATT and SNEGSKA (reference sequence). J lost 0 bases, V lost 5 bases, and 8 bases had no gene match. CDR3 size: 16 residues. DNA of the CDR3: TGCAGTGCTCTCGGACTAGCGGGAACCCGCTCCTACGAGCAGTACTTC. It yields the protein CSALGLAGTRSYEQYF.

This clonotype was seen at least ten times. V gene TRBV6-1 combines with J gene TRBJ1-2, with 7 bases matching TRBD1. The CDR3 contains 14 residues. V gave up 5 bases and J gave up 2 bases; unmatched junction bases: 5. The germline gives CDR1 MNHNS, CDR2 SASEGT. The CDR3 is CASSQPGQNYGYTF. CDR3 nucleotides: TGTGCCAGCAGTCAACCGGGACAGAACTATGGCTACACCTTC.

This clonotype was counted at least ten times. The CDR3 DNA reads as TGTGCCAGCAGTTCCTTACAGGGTTCCGTTGGCGAGCAGTACTTC. Translated, it gives CASSSLQGSVGEQYF. The V call is TRBV6-5, the J call TRBJ2-7, with a weak D call TRBD1 (6 bases). The CDR3 runs to 15 residues. Germline V CDR1 and CDR2: MNHEY, SVGAGI. V was pared by 4 bases and J by 6 bases, with 19 bases between.